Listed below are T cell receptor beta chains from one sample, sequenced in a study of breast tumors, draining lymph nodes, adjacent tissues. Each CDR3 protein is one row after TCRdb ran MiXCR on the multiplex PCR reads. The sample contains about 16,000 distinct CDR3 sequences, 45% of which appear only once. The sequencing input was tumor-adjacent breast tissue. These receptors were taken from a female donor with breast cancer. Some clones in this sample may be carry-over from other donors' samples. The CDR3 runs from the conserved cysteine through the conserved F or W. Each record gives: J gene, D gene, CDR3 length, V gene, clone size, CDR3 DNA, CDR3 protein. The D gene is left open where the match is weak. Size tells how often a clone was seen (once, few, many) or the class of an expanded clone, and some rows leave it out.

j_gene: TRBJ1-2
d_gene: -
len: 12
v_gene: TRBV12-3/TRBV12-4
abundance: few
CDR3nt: TGTGCCAGCAGTCCAACCAGCTCTGGCTACACCTTC
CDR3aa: CASSPTSSGYTF

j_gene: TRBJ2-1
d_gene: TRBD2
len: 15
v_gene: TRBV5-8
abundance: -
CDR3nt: TGTGCCAGCAGCTTGGCTAGCGGGAGAAACAATGAGCAGTTCTTC
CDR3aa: CASSLASGRNNEQFF

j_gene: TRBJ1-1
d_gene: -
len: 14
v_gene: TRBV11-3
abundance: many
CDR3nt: TGTGCCAGCAGCTTAAGGGGGGCGGGCACTGAAGCTTTCTTT
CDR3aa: CASSLRGAGTEAFF

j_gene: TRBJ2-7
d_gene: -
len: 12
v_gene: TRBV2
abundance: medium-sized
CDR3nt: TGTGCCAGCAGTGGGGGGGCCTACGAGCAGTACTTC
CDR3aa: CASSGGAYEQYF

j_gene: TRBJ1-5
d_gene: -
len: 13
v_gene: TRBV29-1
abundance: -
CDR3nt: TGCAGCGTTGGGACATCCGAAAATCAGCCCCAGCATTTT
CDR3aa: CSVGTSENQPQHF

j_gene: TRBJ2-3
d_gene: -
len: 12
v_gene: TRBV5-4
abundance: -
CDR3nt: TGTGCCAGCAGCTTGTCCACAGATACGCAGTATTTT
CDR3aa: CASSLSTDTQYF

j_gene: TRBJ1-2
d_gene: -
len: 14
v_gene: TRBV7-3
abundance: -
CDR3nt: TGTGCCAGCAGCCAAGATCGGGGGACCTATGGCTACACCTTC
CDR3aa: CASSQDRGTYGYTF

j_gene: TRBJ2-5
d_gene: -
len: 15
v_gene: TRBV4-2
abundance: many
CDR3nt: TGTGCCAGCAGCCAAGATTTCTCGGAGTCCAGGACCCAGTACTTC
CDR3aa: CASSQDFSESRTQYF

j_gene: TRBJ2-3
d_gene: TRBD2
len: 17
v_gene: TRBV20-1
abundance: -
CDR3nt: TGCAGTGCTTCCGGGACTAGCGCGGGAGTAGGGGCAGATACGCAGTATTTT
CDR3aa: CSASGTSAGVGADTQYF

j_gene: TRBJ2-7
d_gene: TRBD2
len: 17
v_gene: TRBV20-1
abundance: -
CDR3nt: TGCAGTGCTAGGACTAGCGGGAGACAGGAAGTACTCTACGAGCAGTACTTC
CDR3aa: CSARTSGRQEVLYEQYF

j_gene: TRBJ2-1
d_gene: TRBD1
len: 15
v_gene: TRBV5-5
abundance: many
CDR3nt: TGTGCCAGCAGCCCTGGGACAGGGGAGCGGAATGAGCAGTTCTTC
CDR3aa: CASSPGTGERNEQFF

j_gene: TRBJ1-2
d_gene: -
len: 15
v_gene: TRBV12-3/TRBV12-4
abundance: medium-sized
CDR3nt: TGTGCCAGCAGTTTAGCGGGGGTGCGCCGGTATGGCTACACCTTC
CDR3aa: CASSLAGVRRYGYTF

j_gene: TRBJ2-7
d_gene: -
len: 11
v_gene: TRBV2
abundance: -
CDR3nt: TGTGCCAGCACCGGGGGCAGCGAGCAGTACTTC
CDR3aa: CASTGGSEQYF

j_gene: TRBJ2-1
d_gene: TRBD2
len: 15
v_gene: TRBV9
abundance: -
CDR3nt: TGTGCCAGCAGCTCTAGCGGGATTGCGTCCAATGAGCAGTTCTTC
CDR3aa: CASSSSGIASNEQFF

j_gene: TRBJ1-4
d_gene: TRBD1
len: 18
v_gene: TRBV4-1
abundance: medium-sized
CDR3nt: TGCGCCAGCAGCCAAGACAGGGGGCGGGGAGGACCGGATGAAAAACTGTTTTTT
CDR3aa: CASSQDRGRGGPDEKLFF

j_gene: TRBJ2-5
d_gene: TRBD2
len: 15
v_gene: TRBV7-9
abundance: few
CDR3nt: TGTGCCAGCAGCTTCCCAAGGACTAGCGAAGAGACCCAGTACTTC
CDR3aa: CASSFPRTSEETQYF

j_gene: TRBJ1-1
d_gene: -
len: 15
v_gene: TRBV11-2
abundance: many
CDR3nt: TGTGCCAGCAGCTTGGGGCGAGGGGGACCCACTGAAGCTTTCTTT
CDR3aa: CASSLGRGGPTEAFF

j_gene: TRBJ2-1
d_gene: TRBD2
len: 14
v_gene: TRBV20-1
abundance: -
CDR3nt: TGCAGTGCCCGGACTAGCGGGAGTGGGAATGAGCAGTTCTTC
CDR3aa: CSARTSGSGNEQFF

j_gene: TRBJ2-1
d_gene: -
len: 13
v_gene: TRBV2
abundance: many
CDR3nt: TGTGCCAGCAGAACTAACCCCGACCTCCCCGAGTTCTTC
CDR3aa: CASRTNPDLPEFF

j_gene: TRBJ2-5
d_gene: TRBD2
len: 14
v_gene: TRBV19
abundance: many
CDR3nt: TGTGCCAGTAGCGCGACTAGCGCCCAAGAGACCCAGTACTTC
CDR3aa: CASSATSAQETQYF

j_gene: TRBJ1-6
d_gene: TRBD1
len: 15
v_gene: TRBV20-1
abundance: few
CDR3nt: TGCAGTGCTTGGACAGGGAGCTCCTATAATTCACCCCTCCACTTT
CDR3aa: CSAWTGSSYNSPLHF

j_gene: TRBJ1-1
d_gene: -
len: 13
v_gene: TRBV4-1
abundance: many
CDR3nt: TGCGCCAGCACGGCAGGGCTTTTAGCTGAAGCTTTCTTT
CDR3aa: CASTAGLLAEAFF

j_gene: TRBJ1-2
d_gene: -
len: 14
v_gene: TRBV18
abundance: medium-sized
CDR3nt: TGTGCCAGCTCCACCACAGGGACGAACTATGGCTACACCTTC
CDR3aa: CASSTTGTNYGYTF

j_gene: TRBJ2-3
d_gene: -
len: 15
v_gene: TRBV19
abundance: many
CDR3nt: TGTGCCAGTAGTATGTCACTATCTAGCACAGATACGCAGTATTTT
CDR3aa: CASSMSLSSTDTQYF

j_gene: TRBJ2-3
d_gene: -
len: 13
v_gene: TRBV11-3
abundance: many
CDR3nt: TGTGCCAGCAGCTTAGAGTTCACAGATACGCAGTATTTT
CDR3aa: CASSLEFTDTQYF

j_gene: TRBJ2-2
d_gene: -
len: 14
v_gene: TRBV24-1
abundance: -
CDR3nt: TGTGCCACCGCGCCCAGAGGCGTCACCGGCGAGCTGTTTTTT
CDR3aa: CATAPRGVTGELFF

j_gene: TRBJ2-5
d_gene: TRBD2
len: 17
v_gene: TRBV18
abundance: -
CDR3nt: TGTGCCAGCTCACCACCAACTAGCGGGGGGGGCGCAGAGGCCCAGTACTTC
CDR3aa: CASSPPTSGGGAEAQYF

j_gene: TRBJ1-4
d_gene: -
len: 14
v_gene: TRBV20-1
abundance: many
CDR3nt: TGCAGTGCTAGAAGCCCCGGGGGGGGCGAAAAACTGTTTTTT
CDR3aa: CSARSPGGGEKLFF

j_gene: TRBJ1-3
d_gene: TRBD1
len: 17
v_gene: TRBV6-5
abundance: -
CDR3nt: TGTGCCAGCAGCCCACGGGCAGGGGGGATCTCTGGAAACACCATATATTTT
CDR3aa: CASSPRAGGISGNTIYF

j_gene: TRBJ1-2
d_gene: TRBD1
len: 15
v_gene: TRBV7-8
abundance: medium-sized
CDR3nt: TGTGCCAGCAGCTTAGGGGACAGGGGGGCCTATGGCTACACCTTC
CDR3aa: CASSLGDRGAYGYTF

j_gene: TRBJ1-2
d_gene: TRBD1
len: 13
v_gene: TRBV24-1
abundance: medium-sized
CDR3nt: TGTGCCACCAGTGAACTTGGACAGGCTGGCTACACCTTC
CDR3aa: CATSELGQAGYTF

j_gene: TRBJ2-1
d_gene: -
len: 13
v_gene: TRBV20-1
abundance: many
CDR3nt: TGCAGTGCTAGATGGGGGGCCTCCAATGAGCAGTTCTTC
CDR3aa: CSARWGASNEQFF

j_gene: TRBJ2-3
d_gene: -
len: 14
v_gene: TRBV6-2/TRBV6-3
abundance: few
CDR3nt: TGTGCCAGCAGCCCCCCGGCGTACACAGATACGCAGTATTTT
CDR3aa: CASSPPAYTDTQYF

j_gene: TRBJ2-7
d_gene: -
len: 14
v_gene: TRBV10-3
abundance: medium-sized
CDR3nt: TGTGCCATCAGTGCAGAGCGGATCTCCTACGAGCAGTACTTC
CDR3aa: CAISAERISYEQYF

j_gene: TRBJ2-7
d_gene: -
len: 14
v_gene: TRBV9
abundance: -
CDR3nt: TGTGCCAGCAGCGTAGCCCCGACAGGCTACGAGCAGTACTTC
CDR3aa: CASSVAPTGYEQYF

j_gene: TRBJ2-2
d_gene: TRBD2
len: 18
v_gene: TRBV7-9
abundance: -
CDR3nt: TGTGCCAGCAGCCACGGACTAGCGGGACCAATGAACACCGGGGAGCTGTTTTTT
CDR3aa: CASSHGLAGPMNTGELFF

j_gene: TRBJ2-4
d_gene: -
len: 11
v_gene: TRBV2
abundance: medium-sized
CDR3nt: TGTGCCAGCAGTGAAGGAGGGGATGAGTACTTC
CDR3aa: CASSEGGDEYF

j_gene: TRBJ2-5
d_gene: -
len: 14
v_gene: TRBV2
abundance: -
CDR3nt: TGTGCCAGCAGTGAGGGTGCTAGCCGAGAGACCCAGTACTTC
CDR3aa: CASSEGASRETQYF

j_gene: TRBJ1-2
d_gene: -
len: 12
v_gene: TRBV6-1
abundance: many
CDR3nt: TGTGCCAGCAGTGAACTCCAGGGCAGCTACACCTTC
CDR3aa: CASSELQGSYTF

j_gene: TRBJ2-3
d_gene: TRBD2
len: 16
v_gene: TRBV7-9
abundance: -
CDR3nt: TGTGCCAGCAGCTCCGGGACTAGCGGGAGTGTGAATACGCAGTATTTT
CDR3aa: CASSSGTSGSVNTQYF

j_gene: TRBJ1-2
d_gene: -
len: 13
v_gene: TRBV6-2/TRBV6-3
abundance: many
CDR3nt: TGTGCCAGCAGTTACTCGGCCGGGGTCGGCTACACCTTC
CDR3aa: CASSYSAGVGYTF

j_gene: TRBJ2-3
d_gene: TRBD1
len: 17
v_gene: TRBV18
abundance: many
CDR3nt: TGTGCCAGCTCACCCCGCCCGGACAGGGGGCTCACAGATACGCAGTATTTT
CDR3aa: CASSPRPDRGLTDTQYF

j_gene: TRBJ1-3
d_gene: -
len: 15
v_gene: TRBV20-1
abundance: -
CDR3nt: TGCAGTGCTAGAGATCCCACCTATGCTGGAAACACCATATATTTT
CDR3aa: CSARDPTYAGNTIYF

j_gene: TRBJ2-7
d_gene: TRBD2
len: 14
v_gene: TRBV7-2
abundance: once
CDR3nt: TGTGCCAGCAGCCAGACTAGCGGGTTTGTCGAGCAGTACTTC
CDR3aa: CASSQTSGFVEQYF

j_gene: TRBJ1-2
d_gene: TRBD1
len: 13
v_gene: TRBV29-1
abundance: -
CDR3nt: TGCAGCGTTGGGACAGGGGGCGACTATGGCTACACCTTC
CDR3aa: CSVGTGGDYGYTF

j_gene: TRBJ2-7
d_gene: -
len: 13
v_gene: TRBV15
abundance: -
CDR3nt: TGTGCCACCAGCAGAAATCGGGAGAACGAGCAGTACTTC
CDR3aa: CATSRNRENEQYF

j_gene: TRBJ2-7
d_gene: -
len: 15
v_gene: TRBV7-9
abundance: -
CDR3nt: TGCGCCAGCAGCTTAACGGCGGGACAAACCTACGAGCAGTACTTC
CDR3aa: CASSLTAGQTYEQYF

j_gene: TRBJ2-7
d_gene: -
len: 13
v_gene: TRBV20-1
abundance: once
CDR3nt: TGCAGTGCTAGAGCTGAGGTCGGCTACGAGCAGTACTTC
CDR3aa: CSARAEVGYEQYF

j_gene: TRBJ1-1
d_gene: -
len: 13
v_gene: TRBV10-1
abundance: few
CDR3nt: TGCGCCAGCAGTGATCCGGGAAAAACTGAAGCTTTCTTT
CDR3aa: CASSDPGKTEAFF

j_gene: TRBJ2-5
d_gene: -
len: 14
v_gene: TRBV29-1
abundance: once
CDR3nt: TGCAGCGTTGAAAGCCGGGAAGCCAGAGAGACCCAGTACTTC
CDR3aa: CSVESREARETQYF

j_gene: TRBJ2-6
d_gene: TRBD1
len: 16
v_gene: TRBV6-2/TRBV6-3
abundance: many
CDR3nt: TGTGCCAGCACCGGGGACAGGGCCTCTGGGGCCAACGTCCTGACTTTC
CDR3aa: CASTGDRASGANVLTF

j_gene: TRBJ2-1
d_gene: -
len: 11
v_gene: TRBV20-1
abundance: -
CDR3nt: TGCAGTGCCATGACGGGGGAGCGGCAGTTCTTC
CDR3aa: CSAMTGERQFF

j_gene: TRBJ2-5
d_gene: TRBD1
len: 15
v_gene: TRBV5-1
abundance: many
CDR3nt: TGCGCCAGCAGCTTGGGACAGGGGATGAAGGAGACCCAGTACTTC
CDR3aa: CASSLGQGMKETQYF

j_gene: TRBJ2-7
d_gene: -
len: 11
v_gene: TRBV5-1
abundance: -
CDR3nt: TGCGCCAGCAGCTTCGGGGAAACTCGGTACTTC
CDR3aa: CASSFGETRYF

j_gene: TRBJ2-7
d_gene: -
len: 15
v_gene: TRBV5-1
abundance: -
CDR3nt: TGCGCCAGCAGCTTGTACCCGGTCGGTCCCTACGAGCAGTACTTC
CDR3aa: CASSLYPVGPYEQYF

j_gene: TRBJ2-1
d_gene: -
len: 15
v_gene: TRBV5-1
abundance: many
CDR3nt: TGCGCCAGCAGAAAGGAACCTAGCTCCTACAATGAGCAGTTCTTC
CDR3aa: CASRKEPSSYNEQFF

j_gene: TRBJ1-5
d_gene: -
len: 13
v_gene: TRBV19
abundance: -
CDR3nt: TGTGCCAGTACTAAGACAGGCAATCAGCCCCAGCATTTT
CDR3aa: CASTKTGNQPQHF